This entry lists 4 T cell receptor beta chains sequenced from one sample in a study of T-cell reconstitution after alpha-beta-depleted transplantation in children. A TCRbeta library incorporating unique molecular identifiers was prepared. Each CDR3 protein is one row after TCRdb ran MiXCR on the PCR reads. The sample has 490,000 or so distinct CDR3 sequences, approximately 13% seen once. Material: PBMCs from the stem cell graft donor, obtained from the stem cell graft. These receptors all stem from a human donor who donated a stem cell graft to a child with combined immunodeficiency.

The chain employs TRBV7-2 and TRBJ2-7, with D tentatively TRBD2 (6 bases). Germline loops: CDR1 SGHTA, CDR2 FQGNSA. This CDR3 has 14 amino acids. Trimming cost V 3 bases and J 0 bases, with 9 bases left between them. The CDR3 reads CASSFMGGSYEQYF. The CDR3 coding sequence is TGTGCCAGCAGCTTTATGGGGGGCTCCTACGAGCAGTACTTC.

CDR3 DNA sequence: TGTGCCAGCAGCCCATGGGGACTAGCGGAGCAAGAGACCCAGTACTTC. It specifies CASSPWGLAEQETQYF. The rearrangement uses TRBV7-9 and TRBJ2-5; TRBD2 agrees at 11 bases. From germline, CDR1 is SEHNR and CDR2 FQNEAQ (reference sequence). This CDR3 has 16 amino acids. V gave up 5 bases and J gave up 2 bases; unmatched junction bases: 7. The full variable domain, completed using reference TRBV7-9 and TRBJ2-5, is DTGVSQNPRHKITKRGQNVTFRCDPISEHNRLYWYRQTLGQGPEFLTYFQNEAQLEKSRLLSDRFSAERPKGSFSTLEIQRTEQGDSAMYLCASSPWGLAEQETQYFGPGTRLLVL.

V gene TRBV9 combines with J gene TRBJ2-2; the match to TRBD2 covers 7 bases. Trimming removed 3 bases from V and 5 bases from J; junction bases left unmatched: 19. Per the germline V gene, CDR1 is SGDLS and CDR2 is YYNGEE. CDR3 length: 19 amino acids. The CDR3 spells CASSAPGKTIGRLTGELFF. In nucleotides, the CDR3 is TGTGCCAGCAGCGCGCCAGGGAAAACAATCGGGAGGTTGACCGGGGAGCTGTTTTTT.

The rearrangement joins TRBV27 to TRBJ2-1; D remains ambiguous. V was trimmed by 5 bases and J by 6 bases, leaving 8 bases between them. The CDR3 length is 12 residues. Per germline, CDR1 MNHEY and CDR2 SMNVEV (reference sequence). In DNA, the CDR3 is TGTGCCAGCAGTGAAGGCTTCAATGAGCAGTTCTTC. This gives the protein CASSEGFNEQFF.